This entry describes one T cell receptor (beta chain). The sample carries other DNA sequences with the same CDR3. This sample was taken from a study of T cell responses to AZD1222 COVID-19 vaccine. Only in-frame clones appear in the TCRdb table, and some are missing; sequencing was by immunoSEQ multiplex PCR. The sample consists of fewer than 130,000 clones, roughly 85% of them appearing once. Sequences were derived from peripheral blood, sampled 28 days after the second AZD1222 dose. The sequence was obtained from an adult who received the AZD1222 COVID-19 vaccine.

Written as DNA, the CDR3 is TGTGCCAGCAGCCGAGGGGCCTACGAGCAGTACTTC. This codes for CASSRGAYEQYF. The J gene is TRBJ2-7, the V gene TRBV6-5, with D possibly being TRBD1 or TRBD2 (5 bases each). Trimming stripped 6 bases from V and 2 bases from J, with 8 bases between. Germline V gene sequence: CDR1 MNHEY, CDR2 SVGAGI. The CDR3 runs to 12 residues.